This record concerns one TCR beta chain sequence. Antigen: not known. As to time point: week 11, during vaccination. All doses held 300 ug of mutant IDH1 20-mer peptide, with topical imiquimod. This table comes from immunoSEQ multiplex PCR, and its TCRdb copy is limited to in-frame clones, with some not included. The data hold approximately 110,000 clones, with almost 90% observed a single time. This sample stems from a study of a mutant IDH1 vaccine in newly diagnosed glioma. The overall study: The start of vaccination came 4-6 weeks after radiotherapy alone, or with temozolomide cycles. Treated patients had a mean age of around 40 years and a roughly 60% male, around 40% female split. General study points: Induction of immune responses by the vaccine occurred in about 93% of patients.

The germline gives CDR1 SGDLS, CDR2 YYNGEE. Trimming pared 0 bases from V and 1 base from J, leaving 4 bases between. The CDR3 sequence is 13 residues long. The V call is TRBV9, the J call TRBJ1-1; D is uncertain. The sample consisted of PBMCs, taken from a glioma patient whose treatment included an IDH1 peptide vaccine. The clonotype was recovered from a woman aged 45-65 years with glioma. The CDR3 loop reads CASSVAANTEAFF. CDR3 DNA: TGTGCCAGCAGCGTAGCAGCGAACACTGAAGCTTTCTTT.